One and the same sample provided the 9 T cell receptor beta chains below, sequenced in a study of molecular identifiers for immune sequencing clone quantification. One entry per CDR3 protein, called by TCRdb with MiXCR from the PCR reads. The data hold nearly 650,000 distinct CDR3 sequences, with roughly 25% observed a single time. Sequencing was carried out using naive CD8+ T cells from blood, with Jurkat cell RNA spiked in. Subset described: FACS-sorted CD8+CD4-CCR7+CD45RA+ naive T cells. The source is a human donor in good health. Some libraries in this study had Jurkat cell RNA spiked in.

This clonotype turned up a few times. V and J are TRBV6-2 or TRBV6-3 and TRBJ1-1, with D possibly TRBD1 on 6 matching bases. This CDR3 comprises 13 residues. The germline CDR1 and CDR2 sequences are MNHEY and SVGEGT. V lost 5 bases and J 4 bases, leaving 11 bases between the germline ends. The CDR3 DNA sequence: TGTGCCAGCAGTAGGGGGGCCGGCACTGAAGCTTTCTTT. This encodes CASSRGAGTEAFF.

Worth noting for this clonotype: Relative to the germline gene, one junction end is altered; a read error may explain this. The genes are TRBV12-3 or TRBV12-4 and TRBJ2-2; 7 bases align to TRBD2. The CDR3 spans 13 residues. CDR3 DNA sequence: TGTGCCAGCAGTCCACTAGCGATCGGGCAGCTGTTTTTT. The encoded protein is CASSPLAIGQLFF.

This clonotype has ten or more counts. The chain combines TRBV4-3 with TRBJ1-5, with 7 bases fitting TRBD1. The germline V gene encodes CDR1 LGHNA and CDR2 YSLEER. The V gene end was trimmed by 0 bases and the J gene end by 0 bases; junction bases not matched to a gene: 8. The CDR3 extends over 18 amino acids. The CDR3 sequence: CASSQDWDRYYSNQPQHF. DNA of the CDR3: TGCGCCAGCAGCCAAGATTGGGACAGATACTATAGCAATCAGCCCCAGCATTTT.

V usage is TRBV20-1 and J usage is TRBJ2-1; weak D call: TRBD2 (5 bases). Trimming pared 2 bases from V and 4 bases from J, leaving 12 bases between. The CDR3 length is 14 residues. In germline, CDR1 is DFQATT, CDR2 SNEGSKA (reference sequence). As DNA, the CDR3 is TGCAGTGCTAGATCTAGCATTGGATACAATGAGCAGTTCTTC. It encodes CSARSSIGYNEQFF.

This clonotype was detected only a few times. V is TRBV6-2 or TRBV6-3 and J is TRBJ2-7; possible D gene TRBD2, 5 bases. V lost 4 bases and J lost 4, with 17 bases in between. CDR3 length: 15 residues. Germline CDR1 is MNHEY and CDR2 is SVGEGT. The CDR3 coding sequence is TGTGCCAGCAGTTTCTCAGTAGGAGGAAGGTACGAGCAGTACTTC. Translating gives CASSFSVGGRYEQYF.

This clonotype came up a few times. The V call is TRBV2, the J call TRBJ2-7, with D tentatively TRBD2 (6 bases). Germline values: CDR1 SNHLY, CDR2 FYNNEI. This CDR3 is 15 amino acids long. The V end lost 0 bases, the J end lost 1 base, and 10 bases lay between the germline ends. CDR3 amino acids: CASSEAQRVSYEQYF. As DNA, the CDR3 is TGTGCCAGCAGTGAAGCCCAGCGGGTTTCCTACGAGCAGTACTTC. Filled out from reference TRBV2 and TRBJ2-7, the complete variable domain reads EPEVTQTPSHQVTQMGQEVILRCVPISNHLYFYWYRQILGQKVEFLVSFYNNEISEKSEIFDDQFSVERPDGSNFTLKIRSTKLEDSAMYFCASSEAQRVSYEQYFGPGTRLTVT.

Turning to this clonotype: A much larger clone lies a single base off, so this may be a read error. The chain employs TRBV28 and TRBJ2-7; D remains ambiguous. The CDR3 spans 13 residues. Germline lookup yields CDR1 MDHEN and CDR2 SYDVKM. Written as DNA, the CDR3 is TGTGCCAGCAGTTTGGGTTGGGCCTACGAGCGGTACTTC. Its protein product is CASSLGWAYERYF.

In regard to this clonotype: This may be a read error: a much more frequent sequence differs by one nucleotide. The chain links TRBV20-1 to TRBJ2-7; 14 bases are shared with TRBD2. This CDR3 contains 17 residues. CDR1 DFQATT and CDR2 SNEGSKA come from the germline V gene (reference sequence). Trimming removed 2 bases from V and 6 bases from J; junction bases left unmatched: 12. The CDR3 DNA follows: TGCAGTGCTAGACCCACCGGGACTAGCGGGGGCCGCCTCGAGCAGTACTTC. Amino acids: CSARPTGTSGGRLEQYF.

This clonotype was picked up one time. With a much larger clone just one base away, this may be a read error. This chain uses TRBV4-1 with TRBJ2-3; 8 bases are a match to TRBD1. V lost 0 bases and J lost 3; bases outside the gene matches: 11. CDR3 length: 18 residues. Germline loops: CDR1 MGHRA, CDR2 YSYEKL. CDR3 sequence: CASSQDVRGLVVTDTQYF. For the CDR3, the DNA is TGCGCCAGCAGCCAAGACGTCAGGGGGCTCGTGGTTACAGATACGCAGTATTTT.